Given below is one T cell receptor (beta chain) in context. Its antigen is not known. The sample originates from a study of blood T cells in healthy people across ages. Study at large: Template switching recovered approximately one barcoded beta molecule for every two T cells. Whole-study results and caveats: The lack of PBMC sorting stopped any conclusive naive versus antigen-experienced comparison. Donor CMV status was unknown, possibly confounding expanded clonotype changes.

A sample-barcoded 5' primer and a J-beta primer mix were used in a second PCR of roughly 7 to 11 cycles. TCRdb processed the 5' RACE reads anew with MiXCR; each CDR3 protein has one entry. This sample has 1.8 million or so distinct CDR3 sequences, with about 39% found just once. The TCR sequence derives from a human donor in good health. Sequencing was done on a sample of blood.

As DNA, the CDR3 is TGTGCCAGCAGCTTAGGGGGGACAGGGGGCGCGACAGATACGCAGTATTTT. This translates into CASSLGGTGGATDTQYF. The chain uses TRBV7-3 and TRBJ2-3, with TRBD1 identical over 12 bases. The CDR3 totals 17 residues. The germline gives CDR1 SGHTA, CDR2 FQGTGA. With V trimmed by 2 bases and J by 3 bases, 6 bases remained unmatched.